This T cell receptor beta chain appears in the sequencing data of a study of beta chain features in type 1 diabetes. Turning to the study itself: The patient and healthy donor groups were comparable for age, gender and cell yields. General study points: Short templates might get an advantage during PCR, and this would be equal in patients and controls. The study found moderately but significantly shorter TCRB CDR3s in all four CD4+ subsets of Type 1 diabetes patients.

The study reverse transcribed the entire isolated RNA, so it sequenced expressed TCRB transcripts. The assay was immunoSEQ multiplex PCR, and TCRdb's table has in-frame clones only and misses some. This sample has over 600,000 clones, with about an eighth found just once. This clone has a handful of counts. The antigen is unknown. Sequences were obtained from naive CD4+ T cells from blood. The receptor comes from a man in his thirties or forties with type 1 diabetes.

Written as DNA, the CDR3 is TGTGCCAGCAGGAGGGACAGGACTTCCTACGAGCAGTACTTC. Protein sequence: CASRRDRTSYEQYF. The chain carries TRBV28 and TRBJ2-7, with TRBD1 matching 8 bases. The junction had 5 bases not matched to a gene; V was cut back by 6 bases and J by 1 base. The CDR3 extends over 14 amino acids. CDR1 and CDR2 from the germline V gene are MDHEN and SYDVKM.